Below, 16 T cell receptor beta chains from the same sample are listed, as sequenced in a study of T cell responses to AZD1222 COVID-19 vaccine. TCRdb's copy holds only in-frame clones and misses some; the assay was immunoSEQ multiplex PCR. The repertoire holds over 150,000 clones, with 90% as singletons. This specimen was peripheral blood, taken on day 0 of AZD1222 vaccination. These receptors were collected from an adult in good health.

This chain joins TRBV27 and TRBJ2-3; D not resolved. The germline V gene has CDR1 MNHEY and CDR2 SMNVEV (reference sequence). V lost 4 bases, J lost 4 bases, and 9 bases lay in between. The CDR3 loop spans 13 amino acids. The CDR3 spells CASSWRKPDTQYF. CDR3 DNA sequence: TGTGCCAGCAGTTGGAGAAAGCCAGATACGCAGTATTTT.

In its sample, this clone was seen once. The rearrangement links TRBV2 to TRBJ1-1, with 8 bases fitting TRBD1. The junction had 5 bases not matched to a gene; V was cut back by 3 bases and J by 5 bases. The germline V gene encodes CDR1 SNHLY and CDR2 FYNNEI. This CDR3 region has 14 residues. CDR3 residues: CASSEAGGPTEAFF. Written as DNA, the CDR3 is TGTGCCAGCAGTGAGGCAGGGGGCCCAACTGAAGCTTTCTTT.

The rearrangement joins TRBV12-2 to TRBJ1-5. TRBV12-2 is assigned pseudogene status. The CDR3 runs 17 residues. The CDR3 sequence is CASRLEMGKNSNQPQHF. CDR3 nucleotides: TGTGCAAGTCGCTTAGAAATGGGGAAGAATAGCAATCAGCCCCAGCATTTT.

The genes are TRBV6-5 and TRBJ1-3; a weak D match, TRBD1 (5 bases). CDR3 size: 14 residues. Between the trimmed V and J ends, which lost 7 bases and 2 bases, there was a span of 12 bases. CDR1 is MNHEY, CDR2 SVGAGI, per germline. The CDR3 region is CASNGRGAGNTIYF. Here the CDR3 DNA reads TGTGCCAGCAACGGCCGGGGGGCTGGAAACACCATATATTTT.

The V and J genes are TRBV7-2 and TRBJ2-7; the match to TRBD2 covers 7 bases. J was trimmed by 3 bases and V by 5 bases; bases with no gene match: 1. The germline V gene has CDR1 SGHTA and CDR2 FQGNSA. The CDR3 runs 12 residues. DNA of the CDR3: TGTGCCAGCAGCAAGCGGGGCTACGAGCAGTACTTC. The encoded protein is CASSKRGYEQYF.

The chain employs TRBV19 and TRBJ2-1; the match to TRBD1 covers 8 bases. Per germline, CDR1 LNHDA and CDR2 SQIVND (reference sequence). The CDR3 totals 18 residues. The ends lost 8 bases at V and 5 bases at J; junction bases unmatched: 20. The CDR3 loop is CASSTGGGGRRVNNEQFF. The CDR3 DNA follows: TGTGCCAGTTCCACAGGGGGTGGGGGAAGAAGGGTGAACAATGAGCAGTTCTTC.

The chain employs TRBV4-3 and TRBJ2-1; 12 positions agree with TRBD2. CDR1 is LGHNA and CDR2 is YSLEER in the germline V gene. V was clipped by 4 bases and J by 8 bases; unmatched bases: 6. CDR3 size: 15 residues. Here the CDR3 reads CASSLTSGGSHEQFF. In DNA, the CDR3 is TGCGCCAGCAGCCTCACTAGCGGGGGGTCCCATGAGCAGTTCTTC.

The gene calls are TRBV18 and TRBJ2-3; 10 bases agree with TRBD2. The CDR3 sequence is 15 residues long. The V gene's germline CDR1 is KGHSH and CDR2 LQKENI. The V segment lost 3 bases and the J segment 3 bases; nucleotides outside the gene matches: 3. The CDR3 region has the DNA TGTGCCAGCTCACCGCTACTAGCGGGGACAGATACGCAGTATTTT. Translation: CASSPLLAGTDTQYF.

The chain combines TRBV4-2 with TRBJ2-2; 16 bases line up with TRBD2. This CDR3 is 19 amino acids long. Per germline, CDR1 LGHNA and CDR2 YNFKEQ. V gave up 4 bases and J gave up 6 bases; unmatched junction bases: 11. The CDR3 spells CASSLGTSGGAGQAGELFF. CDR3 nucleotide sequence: TGTGCCAGCAGCCTCGGGACTAGCGGGGGGGCTGGACAGGCCGGGGAGCTGTTTTTT.

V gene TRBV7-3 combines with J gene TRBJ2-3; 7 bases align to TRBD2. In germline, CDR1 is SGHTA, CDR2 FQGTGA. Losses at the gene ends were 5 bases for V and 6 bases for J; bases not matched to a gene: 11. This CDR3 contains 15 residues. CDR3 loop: CASSPGLLLGDTQYF. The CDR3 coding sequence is TGTGCCAGCAGCCCGGGACTACTACTAGGGGATACGCAGTATTTT.

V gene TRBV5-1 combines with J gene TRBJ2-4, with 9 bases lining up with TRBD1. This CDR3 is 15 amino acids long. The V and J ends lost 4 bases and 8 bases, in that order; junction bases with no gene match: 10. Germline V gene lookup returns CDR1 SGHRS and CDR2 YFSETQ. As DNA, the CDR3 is TGCGCCAGCAGCGCCCCGGGACAGGGTGAGGACATTCAGTACTTC. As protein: CASSAPGQGEDIQYF.

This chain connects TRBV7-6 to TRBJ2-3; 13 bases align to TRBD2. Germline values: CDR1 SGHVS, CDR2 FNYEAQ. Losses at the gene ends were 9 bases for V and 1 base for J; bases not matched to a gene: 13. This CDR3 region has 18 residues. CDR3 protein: CARRKTSGGPICTDTQYF. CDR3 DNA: TGTGCCAGGCGAAAGACTAGCGGGGGGCCAATCTGCACAGATACGCAGTATTTT.

CDR3 nucleotides: TGTGCCAGCAGCTTAGAACCTTCCGGGGGAAGATCCGATGGCTACACCTTC. Its translation: CASSLEPSGGRSDGYTF. The chain combines TRBV11-2 with TRBJ1-2, with D possibly TRBD1 on 5 matching bases. CDR3 length: 17 amino acids. The V gene's germline CDR1 is SGHAT and CDR2 FQNNGV. Trimming removed 0 bases from V and 6 bases from J, with 20 bases in between.

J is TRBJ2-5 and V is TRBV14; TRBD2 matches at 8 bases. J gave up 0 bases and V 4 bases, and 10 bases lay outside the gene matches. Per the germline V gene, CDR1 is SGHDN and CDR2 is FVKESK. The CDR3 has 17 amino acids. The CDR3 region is CASSPSGGGRYQETQYF. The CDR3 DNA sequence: TGTGCCAGCAGCCCTTCGGGGGGGGGCCGGTACCAAGAGACCCAGTACTTC.

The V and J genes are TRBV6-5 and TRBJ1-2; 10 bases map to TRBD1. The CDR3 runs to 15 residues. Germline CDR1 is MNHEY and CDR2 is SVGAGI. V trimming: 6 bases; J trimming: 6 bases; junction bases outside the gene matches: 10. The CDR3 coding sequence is TGTGCCAGCAGGGACACCGGGACAGGGGTGGATGGCTACACCTTC. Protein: CASRDTGTGVDGYTF.

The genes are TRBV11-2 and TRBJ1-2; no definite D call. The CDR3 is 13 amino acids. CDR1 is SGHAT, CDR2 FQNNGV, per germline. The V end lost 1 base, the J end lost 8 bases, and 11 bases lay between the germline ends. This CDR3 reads CASSLAGVEGYTF. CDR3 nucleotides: TGTGCCAGCAGCTTAGCTGGGGTCGAAGGCTACACCTTC. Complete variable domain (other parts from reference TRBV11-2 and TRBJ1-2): EAGVAQSPRYKIIEKRQSVAFWCNPISGHATLYWYQQILGQGPKLLIQFQNNGVVDDSQLPKDRFSAERLKGVDSTLKIQPAKLEDSAVYLCASSLAGVEGYTFGSGTRLTVV.